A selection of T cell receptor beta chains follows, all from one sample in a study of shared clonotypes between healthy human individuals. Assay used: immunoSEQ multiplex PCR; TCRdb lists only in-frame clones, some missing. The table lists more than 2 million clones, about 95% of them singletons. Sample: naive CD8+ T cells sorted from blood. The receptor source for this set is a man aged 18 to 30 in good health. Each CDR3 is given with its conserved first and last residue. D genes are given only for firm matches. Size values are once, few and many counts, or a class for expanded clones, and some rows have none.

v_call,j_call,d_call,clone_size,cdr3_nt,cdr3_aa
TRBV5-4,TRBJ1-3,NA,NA,TGTGCCAGCAGCTTGGACGGGGACTCTGGAAACACCATATATTTT,CASSLDGDSGNTIYF
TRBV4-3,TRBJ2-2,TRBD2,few,TGCGCCAGCAGCCAAGGGACTAGCGGGAGGGTAGGGGAGCTGTTTTTT,CASSQGTSGRVGELFF
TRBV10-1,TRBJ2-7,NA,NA,TGCGCCAGCAGTGAGTCGACGGGAATCGGCGACGAGCAGTACTTC,CASSESTGIGDEQYF
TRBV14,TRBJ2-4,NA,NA,TGTGCCAGCAGCCTCCAGGGGACGGCCAAAAACATTCAGTACTTC,CASSLQGTAKNIQYF
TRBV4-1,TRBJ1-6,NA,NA,TGCGCCAGCAGCCAAGAAAGCACGATGGTGGGGACCAATTCACCCCTCCACTTT,CASSQESTMVGTNSPLHF
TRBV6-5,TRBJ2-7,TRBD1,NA,TGTGCCAGCTGGACAGGACACAATAAGCAGTACTTC,CASWTGHNKQYF
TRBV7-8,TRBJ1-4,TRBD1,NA,TGTGCCAGCAGCCATACCGGGACAGGGAGTGAAAAACTGTTTTTT,CASSHTGTGSEKLFF
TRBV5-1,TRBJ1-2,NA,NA,TGCGCCAGCAGCTTGGCACGGGTGGAAGGCTACACCTTC,CASSLARVEGYTF
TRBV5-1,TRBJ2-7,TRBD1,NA,TGCGCCAGCAGTTCCGGACAGGGTGAAGAGCAGTACTTC,CASSSGQGEEQYF
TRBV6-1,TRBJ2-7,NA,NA,TGTGCCAGCAGCACCGGGACGTCCAGCTCCTACGAGCAGTACTTC,CASSTGTSSSYEQYF
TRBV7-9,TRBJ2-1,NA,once,TGTGCCAGCGGTGACGAGCAGTTCTTC,CASGDEQFF
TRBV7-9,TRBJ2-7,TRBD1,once,TGTGCCAGCAGCGACGATTACAGGGGATTGCACGAGCAGTACTTC,CASSDDYRGLHEQYF
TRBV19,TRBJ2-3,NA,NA,TGTGCCAGTAGTATATTAGAAGATACAGATACGCAGTATTTT,CASSILEDTDTQYF
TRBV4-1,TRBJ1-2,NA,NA,TGCGCCAGCAGCCAAGATTGGGGGGGCGCAAGCTATGGCTACACCTTC,CASSQDWGGASYGYTF
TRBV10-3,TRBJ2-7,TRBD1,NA,TGTGCCATCAGTCCAGGGGGATCCTACGAGCAGTACTTC,CAISPGGSYEQYF
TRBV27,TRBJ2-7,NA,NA,TGTGCCAGCAGTTTATCGTTAAGGGTGGGAGAGCAGTACTTC,CASSLSLRVGEQYF
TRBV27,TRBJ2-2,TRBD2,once,TGTGCCAGCAGCCCCCTCGGACTAGCGGGGGGGCCTGCCGGGGAGCTGTTTTTT,CASSPLGLAGGPAGELFF